Presented here are 27 T cell receptor beta chains from one specimen sequenced in a study of T cells expressing NK-cell markers. One entry per CDR3 protein, without DNA, is what TCRdb gives after re-calling the 5' RACE reads. Its listing shows some 500,000 distinct CDR3 sequences. The sample was blood T cells: a sorted CD56 or NKG2C T cell subset, CD4+ or CD8+ T cells, or bulk PBMC T cells (not recorded which). The origin of the receptors is a woman between 45 and 60 years old in good health.

This chain connects TRBV12-3 or TRBV12-4 to TRBJ2-7; checking the TCRdb D call of TRBD2 is not possible without DNA. This CDR3 is built from 15 residues. CDR3 sequence: CASSEPGLATYEQYF.

The CDR3 protein is CASSGGGSRGTRWEAFF. The rearrangement uses TRBV11-2 and TRBJ1-1; TCRdb designates TRBD1, a call that cannot be tested without DNA. Germline V lookup: CDR1 SGHAT, CDR2 FQNNGV. This CDR3 has 17 residues.

This chain connects TRBV6-6 to TRBJ2-5; without DNA, the TCRdb call of TRBD1 cannot be checked. The CDR3 length is 14 residues. Germline CDR1 reads MNHNY; CDR2 reads SVGAGI (reference sequence). This CDR3 is CASTGQGARETQYF.

The rearrangement uses TRBV12-3 or TRBV12-4 and TRBJ2-1; TCRdb designates TRBD1, a call that cannot be tested without DNA. The CDR3 has 13 residues. The CDR3 here is CASTRQIYNEQFF.

The V gene is TRBV7-4, the J gene TRBJ2-7; checking the TCRdb D call of TRBD2 is not possible without DNA. Looked up from germline, CDR1 is SGHVT and CDR2 is SQSDAQ. This CDR3 has 17 residues. The chain's CDR3 is CASSLGWAGTSVYEQYF.

The genes are TRBV18 and TRBJ2-2. The CDR3 sequence is 14 residues long. The germline CDR1 and CDR2 sequences are KGHSH and LQKENI. The CDR3 spells CASSPRPTTGELFF.

This chain joins TRBV7-9 and TRBJ1-4. The germline CDR1 and CDR2 sequences are SEHNR and FQNEAQ (reference sequence). This CDR3 has 16 amino acids. CDR3 loop: CASSLFWAGRREKLFF.

The CDR3 sequence is CSAKRDRDYGYTF. The chain joins TRBV20-1 to TRBJ1-2; TCRdb's D gene call, TRBD1, goes unchecked for lack of DNA. Germline assignment: CDR1 DFQATT and CDR2 SNEGSKA (reference sequence). The CDR3 length is 13 residues.

The gene calls are TRBV20-1 and TRBJ2-7; with no DNA, the TCRdb D assignment of TRBD1 cannot be verified. The CDR3 contains 15 residues. Germline V gives CDR1 DFQATT, CDR2 SNEGSKA (reference sequence). CDR3 residues: CSAGAGQGVSYEQYF.

This chain links TRBV7-2 with TRBJ1-3. CDR3 length equals 15 residues. Germline loops: CDR1 SGHTA, CDR2 FQGNSA. CDR3 in amino acids: CASSLALADGNTIYF.

This chain links TRBV6-1 with TRBJ2-7; lacking DNA, the TRBD2 call made by TCRdb goes unchecked. Germline values: CDR1 MNHNS, CDR2 SASEGT. This CDR3 has 15 residues. Here the CDR3 reads CASSDSLGLDSEQYF.

The chain employs TRBV9 and TRBJ1-1. CDR3 size: 13 residues. Germline V gene sequence: CDR1 SGDLS, CDR2 YYNGEE. This CDR3 reads CASSVGVTEEAFF.

This chain connects TRBV24-1 to TRBJ2-5; the D call from TCRdb, TRBD2, cannot be confirmed without DNA. There are 13 residues in the CDR3. Germline values: CDR1 KGHDR, CDR2 SFDVKD. CDR3 sequence: CATSEPSAETQYF.

This sequence joins TRBV20-1 and TRBJ1-5. Germline V CDR1 and CDR2: DFQATT, SNEGSKA (reference sequence). This CDR3 spans 15 amino acids. The CDR3: CSARADGTGDQPQHF.

The chain combines TRBV9 with TRBJ2-3; TCRdb designates TRBD1, a call that cannot be tested without DNA. The CDR3 consists of 14 residues. Looked up from germline, CDR1 is SGDLS and CDR2 is YYNGEE. The CDR3 sequence: CASSEGFDVDTQYF.

The rearrangement links TRBV6-4 to TRBJ1-1; TCRdb outputs TRBD1, but without DNA this stays unchecked. The germline V gene encodes CDR1 MRHNA and CDR2 SNTAGT. There are 14 residues in the CDR3. CDR3 amino acids: CASREPGKNTEAFF.

The chain has TRBV12-3 or TRBV12-4 and TRBJ2-6; no DNA is available, so the TRBD1 call from TCRdb remains unchecked. This CDR3 has 15 amino acids. The CDR3 region is CASTRTGRGANVLTF.

This chain connects TRBV27 to TRBJ2-7; TCRdb's D call, TRBD1, is unchecked because there is no DNA. Germline values: CDR1 MNHEY, CDR2 SMNVEV (reference sequence). The CDR3 has 13 amino acids. The CDR3 here is CATQRGVNYEQYF.

CDR3: CASRALGVRVVDTQYF. This chain joins TRBV5-1 and TRBJ2-3; TCRdb indicates TRBD2, and absent DNA this call remains unverified. The germline gives CDR1 SGHRS, CDR2 YFSETQ. The CDR3 runs 16 residues. Together with reference TRBV5-1 and TRBJ2-3, the CDR3 gives the full variable domain: KAGVTQTPRYLIKTRGQQVTLSCSPISGHRSVSWYQQTPGQGLQFLFEYFSETQRNKGNFPGRFSGRQFSNSRSEMNVSTLELGDSALYLCASRALGVRVVDTQYFGPGTRLTVL.

This chain uses TRBV11-2 with TRBJ2-3; TCRdb gives TRBD1 as the D gene, but with no DNA this cannot be confirmed. Germline CDR1 SGHAT, CDR2 FQNNGV. The CDR3 is made up of 17 amino acids. The CDR3 protein is CASSLIFGGLGTDTQYF.

This chain uses TRBV3-1 with TRBJ2-4; there is no DNA to check the TCRdb D call of TRBD1. The length of the CDR3 is 18 residues. From germline, CDR1 is LGHDT and CDR2 YNNKEL (reference sequence). The CDR3 is CASSQGTAGALAKNIQYF.

The chain recombines TRBV28 with TRBJ1-1. Germline V gene lookup returns CDR1 MDHEN and CDR2 SYDVKM. The CDR3 consists of 13 residues. The CDR3 reads CASSFNCQREAFF. The entire variable domain, with the rest obtained from reference TRBV28 and TRBJ1-1, is as follows: DVKVTQSSRYLVKRTGEKVFLECVQDMDHENMFWYRQDPGLGLRLIYFSYDVKMKEKGDIPEGYSVSREKKERFSLILESASTNQTSMYLCASSFNCQREAFFGQGTRLTVV.

The chain carries TRBV20-1 and TRBJ2-7; lacking DNA, the TRBD2 call made by TCRdb goes unchecked. Germline CDR1 is DFQATT and CDR2 is SNEGSKA (reference sequence). The CDR3 is 14 residues long. CDR3 region: CSALSSELPYEQYF.

V is TRBV7-2 and J is TRBJ2-3. Germline V lookup: CDR1 SGHTA, CDR2 FQGNSA. This CDR3 is 13 amino acids long. CDR3: CASSSFSADTQYF.

V and J are TRBV30 and TRBJ2-1. CDR1 GTSNPN and CDR2 SVGIG come from the germline V gene (reference sequence). The CDR3 has 14 residues. The CDR3 region is CAGKGGSSYNEQFF.

The rearrangement joins TRBV5-1 to TRBJ2-4. CDR3 size: 14 residues. Germline CDR1 reads SGHRS; CDR2 reads YFSETQ. CDR3 amino acids: CASSLAGYMDIQYF.

The chain recombines TRBV2 with TRBJ2-4. CDR1 is SNHLY, CDR2 FYNNEI, per germline. The CDR3 totals 15 residues. CDR3 sequence: CASRAHTGWENIQYF.